This T cell receptor beta chain was captured in a study of cytomegalovirus exposure and HLA in healthy donors. Primers included in the PCR were 60 Vbeta and 13 Jbeta primers. Here immunoSEQ multiplex PCR was the method, and the copy in TCRdb shows in-frame clones only, minus some. The repertoire holds around 65,000 clones, with 75% to 85% as singletons. The germline CDR1 and CDR2 sequences are SGHRS and YFSETQ. After removal of 0 bases from V and 3 bases from J, the junction contained 8 bases not matched to a gene. This CDR3 region has 17 residues. The genes are TRBV5-1 and TRBJ2-3, with 9 bases identical to TRBD2. The sample comprised PBMCs. This receptor was obtained from a man aged 45-60 years in good health and CMV-seropositive. Written as DNA, the CDR3 is TGCGCCAGCAGCTTGGGTGGTAGCGGGAGCCTAACAGATACGCAGTATTTT. Amino acid sequence: CASSLGGSGSLTDTQYF.